Included here is one T cell receptor (beta chain) sequence, with context. The table came from immunoSEQ multiplex PCR; TCRdb's copy has only in-frame clones and leaves some out. The sample shows about 58,000 clones, approximately 86% of them seen only once. Sorting used thawed, overnight-rested PBMC stained with anti-CD3, a viability dye and GMM-loaded CD1B tetramer. The lipid loaded on the CD1B tetramers was C32 glucose monomycolate from Rhodococcus equi. Trimming pared 2 bases from V and 8 bases from J, leaving 10 bases between. The CDR3 totals 12 residues. The germline CDR1 and CDR2 sequences are SGHNT and YYREEE (reference sequence). This entry is derived from a study of T cells in tuberculosis.

What was sequenced was CD1b-GMM tetramer-negative cells sorted from PBMCs. The J gene is TRBJ1-1, the V gene TRBV5-4; no reliable D call. This TCR derives from an adult woman with latent tuberculosis. The DNA for the CDR3 is TGTGCCAGCAGCTTCCAAACAACCGAAGCTTTCTTT. Translation: CASSFQTTEAFF.